In its sample, the clone carrying this T cell receptor (beta chain) was seen many times. What it recognizes is unknown. Criteria for exclusion of patients were uncontrolled infection, other autoimmune disease, pregnancy or lactation. Out of approximately 10 ml of fresh peripheral blood came the PBMCs. Template material for amplifying TCR beta CDR3 regions consisted of RNA transcripts. When the TCR CDR3 underwent first-round RT-PCR, the HTBI primer set was used. In TCRdb, the multiplex PCR reads were re-called with MiXCR into one record per CDR3 protein. Of about 200,000 distinct CDR3 sequences in the sample, 17% are singletons; the top ten hold approximately 50%. This record comes from a study of T cells in Graves' hyperthyroidism and ophthalmopathy. The study's findings and limits: The model identified upcoming ophthalmopathy a median around 6 months ahead of onset. Expanded thyroid clonotypes (above 0.001) were mostly also found in blood.

CDR3 length equals 17 residues. The germline V gene encodes CDR1 SGHTA and CDR2 FQGTGA. J was trimmed by 3 bases and V by 4 bases; bases with no gene match: 5. The sequenced material came from blood. The chain links TRBV7-3 to TRBJ2-5, with 16 bases lining up with TRBD2. This TCR came from a man aged 45-65 years with Graves' hyperthyroidism. In DNA, the CDR3 is TGTGCCAGCAGCTCGGGACTAGCGGGAGGGAGGAAAGAGACCCAGTACTTC. Translated, it gives CASSSGLAGGRKETQYF. The variable domain in full, with the rest retrieved from reference TRBV7-3 and TRBJ2-5, is GAGVSQTPSNKVTEKGKYVELRCDPISGHTALYWYRQSLGQGPEFLIYFQGTGAADDSGLPNDRFFAVRPEGSVSTLKIQRTERGDSAVYLCASSSGLAGGRKETQYFGPGTRLLVL.